This TCR beta chain was observed in a study of cytomegalovirus exposure and HLA in healthy donors. About the research overall: T cells numbering around 200 million yielded 100 million to 120 million unique TCR beta sequences in an earlier analysis.

Study results and caveats: Presence/absence analyses assumed roughly uniform sequencing depth across donors, which may not hold. Indistinguishability led to the exclusion of some V segments, TRBV6-2 and TRBV6-3 included.

This PCR relied on a set of 60 Vbeta primers and 13 Jbeta primers. This table comes from immunoSEQ multiplex PCR, and its TCRdb copy is limited to in-frame clones, with some not included. The sample includes 55,000 to 70,000 clones. Concerning this clone itself: Its antigen is unidentified.

The CDR3 loop spans 14 amino acids. After removal of 5 bases from V and 1 base from J, the junction contained 4 bases not matched to a gene. Germline V lookup: CDR1 MDHEN, CDR2 SYDVKM. This rearrangement joins TRBV28 to TRBJ2-7; 8 positions match TRBD1. The TCR originated in a female donor in good health and CMV-seropositive. The sequencing sample was made of PBMCs. The CDR3 bases are TGTGCCAGCAGTCCCAGGGGGCCATCCTACGAGCAGTACTTC. Translation gives CASSPRGPSYEQYF.